The 9 T cell receptor beta chains below were found in one sample sequenced in a study of T cell responses to AZD1222 COVID-19 vaccine. TCRdb's copy holds only in-frame clones and misses some; the assay was immunoSEQ multiplex PCR. The sample contains 65,000 to 90,000 clones, 85% to 90% of which appear only once. Specimen: peripheral blood, collected on day 0 of AZD1222 vaccination. These receptor sequences come from an adult in good health.

The J gene is TRBJ1-1, the V gene TRBV4-2, with 7 bases matching TRBD1. The CDR3 length is 17 residues. Trimming cost V 0 bases and J 3 bases; bases outside gene matches: 10. Germline V gene data show CDR1 as LGHNA and CDR2 as YNFKEQ. CDR3 DNA sequence: TGTGCCAGCAGCCAAGATCCCACAGGGGCTGGGGACACTGAAGCTTTCTTT. It encodes CASSQDPTGAGDTEAFF.

This sequence joins TRBV29-1 and TRBJ2-1; 9 bases agree with TRBD1. Looked up from germline, CDR1 is SQVTM and CDR2 is ANQGSEA. With V trimmed by 7 bases and J by 9 bases, 13 bases remained unmatched. This CDR3 region has 14 residues. CDR3 loop: CSGSLGQGSGEQFF. Written as DNA, the CDR3 is TGCAGCGGGAGTTTAGGACAGGGGAGTGGTGAGCAGTTCTTC.

The chain couples TRBV27 to TRBJ2-2, with 14 bases identical to TRBD2. The CDR3 runs to 18 residues. Germline-derived CDR1 and CDR2 are MNHEY and SMNVEV (reference sequence). Trimming at V came to 7 bases and at J to 4 bases, leaving 11 bases not matched to a gene. CDR3 coding DNA: TGTGCCAGCACATCAGGGACTAGCGGGGGACCCGGCACCGGGGAGCTGTTTTTT. Protein: CASTSGTSGGPGTGELFF.

This chain joins TRBV6-5 and TRBJ1-2; 10 bases are shared with TRBD1. The V segment lost 0 bases and the J segment 8 bases; nucleotides outside the gene matches: 6. CDR3 length: 15 residues. Germline CDR1 reads MNHEY; CDR2 reads SVGAGI. DNA of the CDR3: TGTGCCAGCAGTTACTCGGACAGGGGGGCGGGAGGCTACACCTTC. Encoded protein: CASSYSDRGAGGYTF.

A single count supports this clone. The chain recombines TRBV11-2 with TRBJ1-2, with unresolved D. V was pared by 3 bases and J by 0 bases, with 11 bases between. From germline, CDR1 is SGHAT and CDR2 FQNNGV. The CDR3 is 15 amino acids. The CDR3 nucleotides are TGTGCCAGCAGCTTCGGGCCCAAAGCTAACTATGGCTACACCTTC. Translated, it gives CASSFGPKANYGYTF.

This rearrangement joins TRBV18 to TRBJ2-1; D is undetermined. V was pared by 3 bases and J by 5 bases, with 11 bases between. This CDR3 has 14 residues. Germline V gene data show CDR1 as KGHSH and CDR2 as LQKENI. Here the CDR3 DNA reads TGTGCCAGCTCACCTCCCGACCCCAACAATGAGCAGTTCTTC. Translated, it gives CASSPPDPNNEQFF.

The rearrangement links TRBV7-9 to TRBJ2-7; D uncertain. CDR1 SEHNR and CDR2 FQNEAQ come from the germline V gene (reference sequence). The CDR3 has 15 amino acids. Trimming left V 1 base short and J 3 bases short, with 13 bases between. In DNA form, the CDR3 reads TGTGCCAGCAGCTTAGGCTCCCCGTCAATCTACGAGCAGTACTTC. Translation gives CASSLGSPSIYEQYF.

V gene TRBV4-2 combines with J gene TRBJ1-2; 7 bases are shared with TRBD1. The germline V gene has CDR1 LGHNA and CDR2 YNFKEQ. The ends lost 3 bases at V and 3 bases at J; junction bases unmatched: 7. The CDR3 runs 15 residues. The CDR3 spells CASSHQGEGDYGYTF. For the CDR3, the DNA is TGTGCCAGCAGCCATCAGGGGGAAGGGGACTATGGCTACACCTTC.

This chain uses TRBV27 with TRBJ1-5; no reliable D call. This CDR3 spans 16 amino acids. Germline lookup yields CDR1 MNHEY and CDR2 SMNVEV (reference sequence). V gave up 5 bases and J gave up 1 base, with 15 bases separating them. The CDR3 loop is CASSRRVAESNQPQHF. CDR3 DNA: TGTGCCAGCAGTCGACGGGTCGCTGAAAGCAATCAGCCCCAGCATTTT.